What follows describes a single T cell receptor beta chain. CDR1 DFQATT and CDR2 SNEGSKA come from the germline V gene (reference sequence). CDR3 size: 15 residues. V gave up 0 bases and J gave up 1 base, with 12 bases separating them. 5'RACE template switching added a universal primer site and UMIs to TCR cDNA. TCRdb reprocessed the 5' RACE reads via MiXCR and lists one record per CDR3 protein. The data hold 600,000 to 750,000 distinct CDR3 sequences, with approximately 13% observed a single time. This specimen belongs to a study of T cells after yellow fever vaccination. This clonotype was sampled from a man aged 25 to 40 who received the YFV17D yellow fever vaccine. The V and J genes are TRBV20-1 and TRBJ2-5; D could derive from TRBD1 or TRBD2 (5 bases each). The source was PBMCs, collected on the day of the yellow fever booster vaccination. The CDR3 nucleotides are TGCAGTGCTAGAGACCCCCGAGGGGTCCAAGAGACCCAGTACTTC. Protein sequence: CSARDPRGVQETQYF.